This TCR beta chain was identified in a study of immune evolution from preneoplasia to lung adenocarcinoma. Whole-study results and caveats: T cell clonality was higher in KRAS-mutant than EGFR-mutant or wild-type nodules.

CDR1 is SGHDT and CDR2 is YYEEEE in the germline V gene. V dropped 0 bases and J dropped 4 bases, with 10 bases sitting between them. The CDR3 runs to 15 residues. This clone has a handful of counts. Its antigen is still unknown. The data were produced by immunoSEQ multiplex PCR, yet TCRdb's version contains in-frame clones alone and is incomplete. Among about 4,600 clones listed, under 80% were seen once. Sequencing used FFPE minimally invasive lung adenocarcinoma tissue. The receptor comes from a person aged 55-79 years with lung adenocarcinoma. The chain carries TRBV5-6 and TRBJ2-2, with TRBD2 as a possible D gene (5 bases). The CDR3 DNA reads as TGTGCCAGCAGCTTGGAAGGGAGATCCACCGGGGAGCTGTTTTTT. Translating gives CASSLEGRSTGELFF.